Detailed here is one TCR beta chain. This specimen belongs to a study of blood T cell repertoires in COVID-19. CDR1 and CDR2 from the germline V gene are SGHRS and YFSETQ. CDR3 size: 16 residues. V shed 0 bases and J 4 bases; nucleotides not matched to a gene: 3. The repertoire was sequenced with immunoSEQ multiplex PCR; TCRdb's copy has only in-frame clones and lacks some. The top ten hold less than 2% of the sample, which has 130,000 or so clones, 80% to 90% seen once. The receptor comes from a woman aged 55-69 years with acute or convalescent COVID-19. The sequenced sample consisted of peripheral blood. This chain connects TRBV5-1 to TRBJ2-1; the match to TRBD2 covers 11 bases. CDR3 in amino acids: CASSLGLAGGYNEQFF. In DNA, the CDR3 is TGCGCCAGCAGCTTGGGCCTAGCGGGGGGTTACAATGAGCAGTTCTTC.